The rows below give T cell receptor beta chains drawn from one sample of a study of shared clonotypes between healthy human individuals. Sequencing was performed with immunoSEQ multiplex PCR; in TCRdb, only in-frame clones are kept and a portion is missing. In the table there are 1.4 million or so clones, around 98.5% of which are singletons. What was sequenced was naive CD4+ T cells sorted from blood. Receptor source: a man aged 25-40 years in good health. The CDR3 runs from the conserved cysteine through the conserved F or W. A D gene is named only where the DNA matches it firmly. Clone size is stated in some rows and not others, as once, few, many or a class when expanded.

TRBV2	.	TRBJ2-2	.	CASSESVPAYGELFF	TGTGCCAGCAGTGAAAGCGTACCAGCGTACGGGGAGCTGTTTTTT
TRBV7-9	.	TRBJ2-4	TRBD2	CASSWGLAGGGKNIQYF	TGTGCCAGCAGCTGGGGACTAGCGGGAGGCGGGAAAAACATTCAGTACTTC
TRBV12-5	.	TRBJ2-2	.	CASGSQGVAGELFF	TGTGCTAGTGGTTCGCAAGGGGTTGCCGGGGAGCTGTTTTTT
TRBV15	.	TRBJ1-4	.	CATSRDLGQRSEKLFF	TGTGCCACCAGCAGAGATCTAGGGCAGAGAAGTGAAAAACTGTTTTTT
TRBV7-3	.	TRBJ2-2	.	CASSLVSGNTGELFF	TGTGCCAGCAGCTTAGTGTCGGGAAACACCGGGGAGCTGTTTTTT
TRBV5-4	.	TRBJ2-1	.	CASSLAGSGSSYNEQFF	TGTGCCAGCAGCTTGGCCGGGAGCGGGTCCTCCTACAATGAGCAGTTCTTC
TRBV5-8	.	TRBJ2-7	.	CASSLGTVSYEQYF	TGTGCCAGCAGCTTGGGGACTGTCTCCTACGAGCAGTACTTC
TRBV5-1	.	TRBJ1-2	.	CASSPDRINYGYTF	TGCGCCAGCAGCCCCGACAGGATTAACTATGGCTACACCTTC
TRBV2	.	TRBJ1-1	.	CASSGETGSEAFF	TGTGCCAGCAGTGGGGAAACAGGGTCTGAAGCTTTCTTT
TRBV14	.	TRBJ1-5	TRBD1	CASSTGQVNQPQHF	TGTGCCAGCAGCACGGGACAGGTCAATCAGCCCCAGCATTTT
TRBV2	.	TRBJ2-2	.	CASKDRNTGELFF	TGTGCCAGCAAGGACAGGAACACCGGGGAGCTGTTTTTT
TRBV29-1	.	TRBJ2-3	.	CSLGGTDTQYF	TGCAGCCTAGGTGGCACAGATACGCAGTATTTT
TRBV2	.	TRBJ2-4	.	CASSVEGPNIQYF	TGTGCCAGCAGTGTTGAGGGCCCGAACATTCAGTACTTC
TRBV19	.	TRBJ2-5	.	CATRLRMSETQYF	TGTGCCACTCGACTCAGGATGAGTGAGACCCAGTACTTC
TRBV4-1	.	TRBJ2-7	.	CASSQFNEQYF	TGCGCCAGCAGCCAATTTAACGAGCAGTACTTC
TRBV29-1	once	TRBJ2-3	TRBD1	CSVGRRGQENTDTQYF	TGCAGCGTTGGGAGGCGGGGACAGGAGAACACAGATACGCAGTATTTT
TRBV2	.	TRBJ2-5	TRBD2	CASSRRAGGLAGETQYF	TGTGCCAGCAGCCGCAGGGCAGGAGGACTAGCGGGAGAGACCCAGTACTTC
TRBV7-9	.	TRBJ2-7	.	CASSFDQYEQYF	TGTGCCAGCAGCTTTGATCAATACGAGCAGTACTTC
TRBV29-1	.	TRBJ2-3	TRBD2	CSVLAGGTDTQYF	TGCAGCGTTCTTGCGGGAGGCACAGATACGCAGTATTTT
TRBV30	.	TRBJ2-7	.	CAWSVGSYEQYF	TGTGCCTGGAGTGTTGGTTCCTACGAGCAGTACTTC
TRBV2	.	TRBJ2-7	.	CASRPRSYEQYF	TGTGCCAGCAGACCTAGAAGCTACGAGCAGTACTTC
TRBV9	.	TRBJ2-1	.	CASGRKPFRDEQFF	TGTGCCAGCGGGCGGAAGCCTTTCAGGGATGAGCAGTTCTTC
TRBV19	.	TRBJ2-1	TRBD2	CASSSRGTKQFF	TGTGCCAGTAGTTCCCGGGGGACTAAACAGTTCTTC
TRBV29-1	.	TRBJ1-1	TRBD1	CSVVTGQRNTEAFF	TGCAGCGTTGTAACGGGACAGAGGAACACTGAAGCTTTCTTT
TRBV11-2	.	TRBJ1-3	.	CASSLVRGADAGNTIYF	TGTGCCAGCAGCTTAGTAAGGGGCGCCGACGCCGGAAACACCATATATTTT
TRBV15	.	TRBJ1-2	.	CATSRYGESYGYTF	TGTGCCACCAGCAGATATGGGGAATCTTACGGCTACACCTTC
TRBV27	.	TRBJ2-7	.	CASSLVPQRGEQYF	TGTGCCAGCAGTTTAGTTCCCCAGCGCGGGGAGCAGTACTTC
TRBV9	.	TRBJ2-7	.	CASSPSRHSSYEQYF	TGTGCCAGCAGCCCCTCCCGACACTCCTCCTACGAGCAGTACTTC
TRBV9	.	TRBJ1-5	.	CASSVGQGNQPQHF	TGTGCCAGCAGCGTCGGCCAGGGCAATCAGCCCCAGCATTTT
TRBV7-9	.	TRBJ1-3	TRBD1	CASNPPGQVDSGNTIYF	TGTGCCAGTAACCCCCCGGGACAGGTCGACTCTGGAAACACCATATATTTT
TRBV7-2	.	TRBJ2-4	.	CASSLGADLAKNIQYF	TGTGCCAGCAGCTTAGGTGCGGATCTAGCCAAAAACATTCAGTACTTC
TRBV30	.	TRBJ1-2	.	CAWSVGSLINYGYTF	TGTGCCTGGAGTGTGGGCAGCCTCATTAACTATGGCTACACCTTC
TRBV28	.	TRBJ2-1	.	CASSNYRTYNEQFF	TGTGCCAGCAGTAATTACCGCACCTACAATGAGCAGTTCTTC
TRBV7-8	.	TRBJ1-1	.	CASSSSMNTEAFF	TGTGCCAGCAGCTCTTCCATGAACACTGAAGCTTTCTTT
TRBV6-1	once	TRBJ1-2	.	CASSEVSGLGRGYTF	TGTGCCAGCAGTGAAGTCTCGGGCCTCGGGAGGGGCTACACCTTC
TRBV28	.	TRBJ1-4	.	CASSLLWGGGEKLFF	TGTGCCAGCAGTTTATTGTGGGGGGGCGGTGAAAAACTGTTTTTT
TRBV27	once	TRBJ2-1	.	CASSPDRSSYNEQFF	TGTGCCAGCAGTCCGGACAGAAGCTCCTACAATGAGCAGTTCTTC
TRBV6-5	.	TRBJ1-5	.	CASSQGGTAAQPQHF	TGTGCCAGCAGCCAAGGGGGGACCGCCGCTCAGCCCCAGCATTTT
TRBV2	.	TRBJ1-4	TRBD1	CASLRDRDEKLFF	TGTGCCAGCCTCCGGGACAGGGATGAAAAACTGTTTTTT
TRBV9	.	TRBJ2-3	.	CASSAGTETSENTDTQYF	TGTGCCAGCAGCGCCGGGACAGAGACTAGCGAGAACACAGATACGCAGTATTTT
TRBV19	.	TRBJ2-3	TRBD2	CASTRSGGRADTQYF	TGTGCCAGTACCCGATCGGGCGGGAGGGCAGATACGCAGTATTTT
TRBV5-1	.	TRBJ2-3	.	CASSLREVGTDTQYF	TGCGCCAGCAGCTTAAGGGAGGTAGGGACAGATACGCAGTATTTT
TRBV28	.	TRBJ1-2	.	CASSGNYGYTF	TGTGCCAGCAGTGGTAACTATGGCTACACCTTC
TRBV11-3	.	TRBJ2-5	TRBD1	CASSLGQEETQYF	TGTGCCAGCAGCCTCGGACAGGAAGAGACCCAGTACTTC
TRBV5-1	.	TRBJ2-5	.	CASSFGDRSGETQYF	TGCGCCAGCAGCTTTGGAGACAGGTCGGGAGAGACCCAGTACTTC
TRBV11-2	.	TRBJ2-5	TRBD2	CASSFDPAGVLWYQETQYF	TGTGCCAGCAGCTTCGACCCGGCGGGAGTCCTTTGGTACCAAGAGACCCAGTACTTC
TRBV5-1	once	TRBJ2-2	.	CASSLVVLGELFF	TGCGCCAGCAGCTTGGTGGTTTTGGGGGAGCTGTTTTTT
TRBV5-4	.	TRBJ2-3	.	CASSLPGDTQYF	TGTGCCAGCAGCTTGCCAGGAGATACGCAGTATTTT
TRBV5-1	.	TRBJ1-1	.	CASSLPGSYTEAFF	TGCGCCAGCAGCTTGCCGGGGTCGTACACTGAAGCTTTCTTT
TRBV7-9	.	TRBJ1-4	TRBD1	CASDFGTGDKKLFF	TGTGCCAGTGACTTCGGGACAGGGGATAAAAAACTGTTTTTT
TRBV19	.	TRBJ1-1	.	CASSILTLDAEAFF	TGTGCCAGTAGTATTCTAACTCTGGACGCTGAAGCTTTCTTT
TRBV18	.	TRBJ2-7	TRBD2	CASSPTSGKLSEQYF	TGTGCCAGCTCCCCGACTAGCGGGAAATTGAGCGAGCAGTACTTC
TRBV12-5	.	TRBJ1-3	TRBD1	CASGLVSRSPGGMSDTIYF	TGTGCTAGTGGTTTGGTATCAAGGTCTCCAGGGGGGATGTCGGACACCATATATTTT